These 30 T cell receptor beta chains came from one sample sequenced in a study of blood T cell repertoires in COVID-19. The repertoire was sequenced with immunoSEQ multiplex PCR; TCRdb's copy has only in-frame clones and lacks some. The sample has over 200,000 clones, 70% to 90% seen once; the top ten hold approximately 2%. Sequences were obtained from PBMCs or T cells enriched from blood (not recorded which). Receptors were obtained from a woman aged 45-65 years who had recovered from COVID-19.

This clone was detected only once. The chain joins TRBV28 to TRBJ1-3; unclear D gene. The CDR3 runs 15 residues. Trimming removed 5 bases at V and 0 bases at J, with 11 bases between. CDR1 MDHEN and CDR2 SYDVKM come from the germline V gene. This chain's CDR3 is CASSGQLPSGNTIYF. DNA of the CDR3: TGTGCCAGCAGTGGTCAGTTACCCTCTGGAAACACCATATATTTT.

The V call is TRBV28, the J call TRBJ1-2; D remains unclear. Germline V CDR1 and CDR2: MDHEN, SYDVKM. The CDR3 runs 15 residues. Trimming took off 7 bases at V and 4 bases at J, with 19 bases between the two ends. The DNA of the CDR3 is TGTGCCAGCATCAGCCCCGCCGGGAGTGCCTATGGCTACACCTTC. It codes for CASISPAGSAYGYTF.

This chain joins TRBV7-9 and TRBJ2-3; TRBD2 is a possible D gene (5 bases). V lost 5 bases and J 7 bases, leaving 19 bases between the germline ends. The CDR3 spans 15 residues. Germline-derived CDR1 and CDR2 are SEHNR and FQNEAQ (reference sequence). Written as DNA, the CDR3 is TGTGCCAGCAGCCTAGACTATTTAGGCTTGAATACGCAGTATTTT. This encodes CASSLDYLGLNTQYF.

The chain uses TRBV5-1 and TRBJ1-2, with TRBD1 matching 9 bases. After removal of 0 bases from V and 2 bases from J, the junction contained 8 bases not matched to a gene. The CDR3 runs to 17 residues. The V gene's germline CDR1 is SGHRS and CDR2 YFSETQ. CDR3 coding DNA: TGCGCCAGCAGCTTGGAGGGCTCTACAGGGGGCAACTATGGCTACACCTTC. Translating gives CASSLEGSTGGNYGYTF.

The rearrangement uses TRBV5-1 and TRBJ1-2; 7 positions agree with TRBD1. Germline V lookup: CDR1 SGHRS, CDR2 YFSETQ. V was pared by 5 bases and J by 3 bases, with 7 bases of the junction left unmatched. CDR3 length: 14 amino acids. CDR3 protein: CASRKAGTDYGYTF. The CDR3 DNA follows: TGCGCCAGCAGAAAAGCCGGGACAGACTATGGCTACACCTTC.

The chain couples TRBV4-1 to TRBJ2-3; 9 bases match TRBD1. Germline V gives CDR1 MGHRA, CDR2 YSYEKL. This CDR3 is 19 amino acids long. Trimming at V came to 1 base and at J to 0 bases, leaving 11 bases not matched to a gene. The CDR3 sequence is CASSQVVTGGGESTDTQYF. The CDR3 nucleotides are TGCGCCAGCAGCCAAGTGGTGACAGGGGGTGGAGAAAGCACAGATACGCAGTATTTT.

The genes are TRBV24-1 and TRBJ1-2, with D unclear. The germline gives CDR1 KGHDR, CDR2 SFDVKD. This CDR3 comprises 14 residues. V shed 2 bases and J shed 4 bases, with 10 bases lying between them. The CDR3, as DNA: TGTGCCACCAGTGATTCCGAAGCCTCCTATGGCTACACCTTC. Its translation is CATSDSEASYGYTF.

The chain links TRBV7-2 to TRBJ1-5; tentative D call: TRBD1 (6 bases). The V gene lost 6 bases and the J gene lost 4 bases, with 16 bases spanning the gap. The CDR3 sequence is 15 residues long. The V gene's germline CDR1 is SGHTA and CDR2 FQGNSA. The DNA of the CDR3 is TGTGCCAGCAGTGCAAACAGGGACCCGAATCAGCCCCAGCATTTT. Protein sequence: CASSANRDPNQPQHF. The complete variable domain, with remaining parts taken from reference TRBV7-2 and TRBJ1-5, reads GAGVSQSPSNKVTEKGKDVELRCDPISGHTALYWYRQSLGQGLEFLIYFQGNSAPDKSGLPSDRFSAERTGGSVSTLTIQRTQQEDSAVYLCASSANRDPNQPQHFGDGTRLSIL.

The rearrangement links TRBV10-3 to TRBJ1-2; D gene uncertain. CDR1 ENHRY and CDR2 SYGVKD come from the germline V gene. The CDR3 length is 13 residues. V shed 8 bases and J shed 3 bases, with 13 bases lying between them. CDR3: CAIGQNQHYGYTF. CDR3 DNA sequence: TGTGCCATCGGGCAGAATCAGCACTATGGCTACACCTTC.

With regard to this clone: In the same sample, other DNA sequences code for this CDR3. The V and J genes are TRBV5-1 and TRBJ2-2; D is ambiguous. CDR1 is SGHRS, CDR2 YFSETQ, per germline. The CDR3 extends over 14 amino acids. Trimming cost V 0 bases and J 2 bases, with 5 bases left between them. The CDR3 here is CASSLDTNTGELFF. In nucleotides, the CDR3 is TGCGCCAGCAGCTTGGACACAAACACCGGGGAGCTGTTTTTT.

In this sample, this clone turned up once. The chain combines TRBV7-2 with TRBJ1-2; TRBD1 is a possible D gene (5 bases). The CDR3 covers 14 residues. Germline V gene data show CDR1 as SGHTA and CDR2 as FQGNSA. Trimming pared 4 bases from V and 0 bases from J, leaving 9 bases between. As DNA, the CDR3 is TGTGCCAGCAGCTCTGACAGCGCTAACTATGGCTACACCTTC. Translating it yields CASSSDSANYGYTF. The full variable domain, with the rest looked up from reference TRBV7-2 and TRBJ1-2, is GAGVSQSPSNKVTEKGKDVELRCDPISGHTALYWYRQSLGQGLEFLIYFQGNSAPDKSGLPSDRFSAERTGGSVSTLTIQRTQQEDSAVYLCASSSDSANYGYTFGSGTRLTVV.

This chain connects TRBV10-3 to TRBJ2-2, with 11 bases identical to TRBD1. From germline, CDR1 is ENHRY and CDR2 SYGVKD. The CDR3 runs to 13 residues. The ends lost 9 bases at V and 5 bases at J; junction bases unmatched: 2. CDR3 sequence reads: CAMGTGGTGELFF. CDR3 DNA sequence: TGTGCCATGGGGACAGGGGGGACCGGGGAGCTGTTTTTT.

This clone has only one observation. This chain uses TRBV5-1 with TRBJ1-4, with D maybe TRBD1 (5 bases). V was pared by 6 bases and J by 1 base, with 16 bases between. The CDR3 has 16 amino acids. CDR1 is SGHRS, CDR2 YFSETQ, per germline. The CDR3 region is CASTLGGGGTNEKLFF. CDR3 nucleotides: TGCGCCAGCACCCTCGGGGGGGGAGGAACTAATGAAAAACTGTTTTTT. The whole variable domain, filled in from reference TRBV5-1 and TRBJ1-4, reads KAGVTQTPRYLIKTRGQQVTLSCSPISGHRSVSWYQQTPGQGLQFLFEYFSETQRNKGNFPGRFSGRQFSNSRSEMNVSTLELGDSALYLCASTLGGGGTNEKLFFGSGTQLSVL.

This chain uses TRBV10-3 with TRBJ2-3; D is perhaps TRBD1 (6 bases). The germline V and J ends were trimmed by 10 bases and 0 bases, with 14 bases remaining between them. This CDR3 has 14 amino acids. Germline V gene data show CDR1 as ENHRY and CDR2 as SYGVKD. CDR3 sequence reads: CATRRDTSTDTQYF. CDR3 nucleotides: TGTGCCACGAGACGGGACACTAGCACAGATACGCAGTATTTT.

This chain joins TRBV10-1 and TRBJ2-2; a possible D gene is TRBD2 (6 bases). Germline CDR1 reads WNHNN; CDR2 reads SYGVQD (reference sequence). The CDR3 is made up of 16 amino acids. Deletions cut 6 bases from V and 1 base from J, with 15 bases between. The CDR3 spells CASRGGAVWNTGELFF. The CDR3 DNA is TGCGCCAGCAGGGGAGGAGCGGTCTGGAACACCGGGGAGCTGTTTTTT.

The chain carries TRBV28 and TRBJ2-7; tentatively, D is TRBD1 (7 bases). V lost 6 bases, J lost 3 bases, and 15 bases lay in between. CDR1 and CDR2 (germline): MDHEN, SYDVKM. This CDR3 has 14 residues. CDR3 residues: CASSEGGDSYEQYF. Here the CDR3 DNA reads TGTGCCAGCAGCGAAGGAGGGGACAGCTACGAGCAGTACTTC.

This clone was seen a few times. The chain employs TRBV5-1 and TRBJ2-7; TRBD2 aligns across 8 bases. The CDR3 runs to 15 residues. Germline CDR1 reads SGHRS; CDR2 reads YFSETQ. V shed 4 bases, J shed 3 bases, and the junction held 9 bases outside the gene matches. The CDR3 loop reads CASSQSGTSFYEQYF. The CDR3 DNA reads TGCGCCAGCAGCCAATCCGGGACTAGTTTCTACGAGCAGTACTTC.

This clone showed up just a few times. The chain employs TRBV3-1 (or the pseudogene TRBV3-2) and TRBJ1-6; 9 positions match TRBD1. V was pared by 7 bases and J by 13 bases, with 8 bases of the junction left unmatched. The CDR3 has 13 residues. Germline V CDR1 and CDR2: LGHDT, YNNKEL (reference sequence). The CDR3 protein is CASTLTGGSPLHF. CDR3 DNA: TGTGCCAGCACCTTGACAGGGGGTTCGCCCCTCCACTTT.

The chain is built from TRBV6-5 and TRBJ1-2; TRBD1 matches at 8 bases. Losses at the gene ends were 2 bases for V and 1 base for J; bases not matched to a gene: 0. The CDR3 is made up of 14 amino acids. Germline lookup yields CDR1 MNHEY and CDR2 SVGAGI. The CDR3: CASSYDRGNYGYTF. CDR3 coding DNA: TGTGCCAGCAGTTACGACAGGGGTAACTATGGCTACACCTTC.

The chain carries TRBV7-2 and TRBJ2-3; D is unresolved. V was shortened by 4 bases and J by 7 bases, with 9 bases between the two germline ends. Per the germline V gene, CDR1 is SGHTA and CDR2 is FQGNSA. The CDR3 is made up of 12 amino acids. The CDR3 spells CASSSRFHTQYF. The DNA of the CDR3 is TGTGCCAGCAGCTCGCGGTTCCATACGCAGTATTTT.

The rearrangement links TRBV5-1 to TRBJ2-2; no firm D call. Germline CDR1 is SGHRS and CDR2 is YFSETQ. V was trimmed by 3 bases and J by 6 bases, leaving 18 bases between them. CDR3 size: 16 residues. Here the CDR3 DNA reads TGCGCCAGCAGCTCTGACGGGTACCTTTCGGCCGGGGAGCTGTTTTTT. It encodes CASSSDGYLSAGELFF.

V is TRBV12-3 or TRBV12-4 and J is TRBJ1-1; unclear D gene. This CDR3 contains 12 residues. The germline V and J ends were trimmed by 6 bases and 3 bases, with 8 bases remaining between them. The CDR3 nucleotides read TGTGCCAGCAGCCCTTTGTACACTGAAGCTTTCTTT. Translating gives CASSPLYTEAFF.

The chain combines TRBV28 with TRBJ2-5; 9 bases map to TRBD2. V gave up 3 bases and J gave up 5 bases; unmatched junction bases: 10. The CDR3 extends over 16 amino acids. Germline V lookup: CDR1 MDHEN, CDR2 SYDVKM. The DNA for the CDR3 is TGTGCCAGCAGTTTTTGGCTAGCGGGATCATTTGAGACCCAGTACTTC. Residues: CASSFWLAGSFETQYF.

The genes are TRBV3-1 (or the pseudogene TRBV3-2) and TRBJ2-2; D might be TRBD2 (6 bases). The CDR3 runs 15 residues. Trimming shortened V by 0 bases and J by 5 bases, and 10 bases separated the two germline ends. The germline V gene encodes CDR1 LGHDT and CDR2 YNNKEL (reference sequence). The CDR3 DNA reads TGTGCCAGCAGCCAAGAACTTGCGGGAACCGGGGAGCTGTTTTTT. Encoded protein: CASSQELAGTGELFF.

The chain is built from TRBV20-1 and TRBJ1-2; a weak D match, TRBD1 (6 bases). The V end lost 8 bases, the J end lost 5 bases, and 12 bases lay between the germline ends. The germline V gene encodes CDR1 DFQATT and CDR2 SNEGSKA (reference sequence). The CDR3 extends over 11 amino acids. The CDR3 sequence is CSLIQGYGYTF. The CDR3 nucleotides are TGCAGTCTAATACAGGGTTATGGCTACACCTTC.

The rearrangement joins TRBV5-1 to TRBJ2-1; the D gene is possibly TRBD1 (7 bases). The V and J ends lost 4 bases and 1 base respectively, with 18 bases between them. Germline V gene lookup returns CDR1 SGHRS and CDR2 YFSETQ. The CDR3 is made up of 17 amino acids. The CDR3, as DNA: TGCGCCAGCAGCCCTGCCCAGGGGGGCTTTTCCTACAATGAGCAGTTCTTC. It translates to CASSPAQGGFSYNEQFF.

The rearrangement uses TRBV9 and TRBJ1-3; D call uncertain. Deletions cut 1 base from V and 4 bases from J, with 15 bases between. CDR1 and CDR2 (germline): SGDLS, YYNGEE. The CDR3 totals 16 residues. CDR3 nucleotide sequence: TGTGCCAGCAGCGTAAACGCTAACATGGAGGGAAACACCATATATTTT. Amino acids: CASSVNANMEGNTIYF.

The chain carries TRBV27 and TRBJ2-3; 7 nucleotides match TRBD2. CDR1 and CDR2 (germline): MNHEY, SMNVEV (reference sequence). The CDR3 is made up of 14 amino acids. V trimming: 4 bases; J trimming: 5 bases; junction bases outside the gene matches: 6. CDR3 in amino acids: CASSWSGIVDTQYF. The CDR3 DNA reads TGTGCCAGCAGTTGGAGCGGGATAGTAGATACGCAGTATTTT.

This chain joins TRBV28 and TRBJ2-3; 8 positions agree with TRBD2. CDR3 length equals 13 residues. V dropped 8 bases and J dropped 4; count of bases not matched to a gene: 5. Germline CDR1 is MDHEN and CDR2 is SYDVKM. The CDR3 spells CASGWTSPDTQYF. Written as DNA, the CDR3 is TGTGCCAGCGGCTGGACTAGCCCAGATACGCAGTATTTT.

With respect to this clone: Sequence at one end of the junction differs from germline and may be a read error. This chain links TRBV27 with TRBJ2-7; 7 nucleotides agree with TRBD1. The germline gives CDR1 MNHEY, CDR2 SMNVEV (reference sequence). The CDR3 sequence is 14 residues long. The CDR3 DNA reads TGTGCCAGCAGTGTATCGACAGGGTGGGACGAGCAGTACTTC. Protein product: CASSVSTGWDEQYF.